The 24 T cell receptor beta chains given below trace back to one sample, sequenced in a study of beta chain features in type 1 diabetes. Sequencing targeted expressed TCRB transcripts, as all isolated RNA had been reverse transcribed. Repertoires were generated with immunoSEQ multiplex PCR, while TCRdb's copy carries only in-frame clones and drops some. This table has nearly 250,000 clones, 68% appearing once. Sequencing used naive CD4+ T cells from blood. All receptors derive from a man between 25 and 39 years old in good health.

V gene TRBV15 combines with J gene TRBJ2-7; perhaps TRBD2 as D (5 bases). Trimming left V 4 bases short and J 4 bases short, with 11 bases between. Germline V gene data show CDR1 as LNHNV and CDR2 as YYDKDF (reference sequence). The CDR3 has 13 residues. The CDR3 spells CATSNGGGYEQYF. As DNA, the CDR3 is TGTGCCACCAGCAATGGAGGTGGTTACGAGCAGTACTTC.

This clone was counted a few times. The rearrangement joins TRBV29-1 to TRBJ2-4; TRBD2 aligns across 13 bases. The CDR3 runs to 14 residues. The V gene end was trimmed by 4 bases and the J gene end by 8 bases; junction bases not matched to a gene: 5. In germline, CDR1 is SQVTM, CDR2 ANQGSEA. The CDR3 DNA is TGCAGCGTTGGACTAGCGGGAGGAGAGTACATTCAGTACTTC. Protein product: CSVGLAGGEYIQYF.

The rearrangement links TRBV30 to TRBJ1-2; TRBD1 matches at 7 bases. This CDR3 has 12 residues. The V segment lost 1 base and the J segment 6 bases; nucleotides outside the gene matches: 2. Per the germline V gene, CDR1 is GTSNPN and CDR2 is SVGIG (reference sequence). The CDR3 sequence is CAWSATGDGYTF. In DNA, the CDR3 is TGTGCCTGGAGTGCCACAGGGGATGGCTACACCTTC.

There are a few counts of this clone. The CDR3 region is CASSLGGANTGELFF. For the CDR3, the DNA is TGTGCCAGCAGCTTAGGGGGCGCGAACACCGGGGAGCTGTTTTTT. The V gene is TRBV7-2, the J gene TRBJ2-2, with a tentative D call TRBD1 (5 bases). Per the germline V gene, CDR1 is SGHTA and CDR2 is FQGNSA. The CDR3 consists of 15 residues. The ends were cut back, 1 base at V and 0 bases at J, with 6 bases in the middle. Looking up the rest from reference TRBV7-2 and TRBJ2-2 gives the full variable domain: GAGVSQSPSNKVTEKGKDVELRCDPISGHTALYWYRQSLGQGLEFLIYFQGNSAPDKSGLPSDRFSAERTGGSVSTLTIQRTQQEDSAVYLCASSLGGANTGELFFGEGSRLTVL.

This chain connects TRBV9 to TRBJ1-5; maybe TRBD1 (6 bases). This CDR3 contains 15 residues. Trimming removed 0 bases from V and 1 base from J, with 8 bases in between. Germline V gene sequence: CDR1 SGDLS, CDR2 YYNGEE. The chain's CDR3 is CASSVDGQSNQPQHF. CDR3 coding DNA: TGTGCCAGCAGCGTAGATGGACAGAGCAATCAGCCCCAGCATTTT.

The gene calls are TRBV2 and TRBJ2-5; the match to TRBD2 covers 7 bases. With V trimmed by 1 base and J by 1 base, 3 bases remained unmatched. The V gene's germline CDR1 is SNHLY and CDR2 FYNNEI. CDR3 length equals 15 residues. CDR3 in DNA: TGTGCCAGCAGTGAAGGGGGGGGACCCCAAGAGACCCAGTACTTC. It encodes CASSEGGGPQETQYF.

This chain uses TRBV30 with TRBJ2-5, with D unclear. CDR3 length: 12 amino acids. With 0 bases removed from V and 5 bases from J, the gap between germline ends came to 7 bases. The germline gives CDR1 GTSNPN, CDR2 SVGIG (reference sequence). DNA for the CDR3: TGTGCCTGGAGTGTAATCTATGAGACCCAGTACTTC. Residues: CAWSVIYETQYF.

V is TRBV19 and J is TRBJ2-6; 10 bases map to TRBD1. Germline assignment: CDR1 LNHDA and CDR2 SQIVND (reference sequence). There are 17 residues in the CDR3. Trimming at V came to 10 bases and at J to 0 bases, leaving 9 bases not matched to a gene. CDR3 bases: TGTGCCACCATGGGGTGGACAGGGGGCTCTGGGGCCAACGTCCTGACTTTC. Its protein is CATMGWTGGSGANVLTF.

The chain uses TRBV7-2 and TRBJ2-1; tentatively, D is TRBD2 (5 bases). The CDR3 covers 15 residues. The germline gives CDR1 SGHTA, CDR2 FQGNSA. Trimming took off 3 bases at V and 9 bases at J, with 18 bases between the two ends. CDR3 DNA: TGTGCCAGCAGCTTGGAATCGGTAGGACTTGGTGAGCAGTTCTTC. The encoded protein is CASSLESVGLGEQFF.

This clone occurred once. This rearrangement joins TRBV29-1 to TRBJ2-3; D unresolved. This CDR3 region has 11 residues. Trimming removed 6 bases at V and 5 bases at J, with 9 bases between. CDR1 and CDR2 from the germline V gene are SQVTM and ANQGSEA. The CDR3 here is CSVSSGDTQYF. The CDR3, as DNA: TGCAGCGTCTCGTCGGGAGATACGCAGTATTTT.

The count of this clone is one. The V and J genes are TRBV9 and TRBJ1-1; D remains unclear. Germline V gene sequence: CDR1 SGDLS, CDR2 YYNGEE. The CDR3 runs 15 residues. V was shortened by 3 bases and J by 1 base, with 13 bases between the two germline ends. The CDR3 bases are TGTGCCAGCAGCGCCCACCCGAAGGCGAACACTGAAGCTTTCTTT. This sequence encodes CASSAHPKANTEAFF.

V is TRBV29-1 and J is TRBJ2-1; D is unclear. The CDR3 is 13 amino acids. Germline-derived CDR1 and CDR2 are SQVTM and ANQGSEA. Between the trimmed V and J ends, which lost 3 bases and 2 bases, there was a span of 8 bases. DNA of the CDR3: TGCAGCGTTGAGTATGTCCCCTACAATGAGCAGTTCTTC. It yields the protein CSVEYVPYNEQFF.

CDR3 in amino acids: CAWSQGGTYEQYF. In DNA, the CDR3 is TGTGCCTGGAGTCAGGGGGGTACCTACGAGCAGTACTTC. This sequence joins TRBV30 and TRBJ2-7; tentatively, D is TRBD1 (7 bases). The CDR3 contains 13 residues. Trimming pared 2 bases from V and 2 bases from J, leaving 10 bases between. Germline lookup yields CDR1 GTSNPN and CDR2 SVGIG (reference sequence).

The rearrangement uses TRBV7-9 and TRBJ2-3; D could derive from TRBD1 or TRBD2 (6 bases each). This CDR3 region has 14 residues. Trimming left V 4 bases short and J 1 base short, with 9 bases between. The V gene's germline CDR1 is SEHNR and CDR2 FQNEAQ (reference sequence). The CDR3 DNA sequence: TGTGCCAGCAGCTGGGGGGCGGGCACAGATACGCAGTATTTT. Translation gives CASSWGAGTDTQYF.

This clone was picked up one time. The rearrangement joins TRBV15 to TRBJ2-3, with D uncertain. V lost 0 bases, J lost 5 bases, and 12 bases lay in between. CDR1 LNHNV and CDR2 YYDKDF come from the germline V gene (reference sequence). CDR3 length: 15 amino acids. The CDR3 DNA sequence: TGTGCCACCAGCAGAGATAAGGGCAGTAGAGATACGCAGTATTTT. Translated: CATSRDKGSRDTQYF.

The chain carries TRBV18 and TRBJ2-7; a weak D match, TRBD1 (6 bases). V gave up 1 base and J gave up 1 base, with 11 bases separating them. Germline V gene sequence: CDR1 KGHSH, CDR2 LQKENI. The length of the CDR3 is 15 residues. CDR3 nucleotide sequence: TGTGCCAGCTCACCACAGGCAGGGGAGTCCTACGAGCAGTACTTC. Protein: CASSPQAGESYEQYF.

The chain carries TRBV4-3 and TRBJ2-1; no firm D call. Germline CDR1 LGHNA, CDR2 YSLEER. CDR3 length equals 14 residues. The V and J ends lost 0 bases and 11 bases respectively, with 14 bases between them. CDR3 sequence: CASSQDGPYPQQFF. CDR3 sequence (DNA): TGCGCCAGCAGCCAAGATGGTCCTTACCCCCAGCAGTTCTTC.

CDR3 region: CAWSVPGSVEQFF. For the CDR3, the DNA is TGTGCCTGGAGTGTACCCGGGTCGGTTGAGCAGTTCTTC. The V call is TRBV30, the J call TRBJ2-1; no clear D. With 0 bases removed from V and 9 bases from J, the gap between germline ends came to 12 bases. This CDR3 spans 13 amino acids. From germline, CDR1 is GTSNPN and CDR2 SVGIG (reference sequence).

The CDR3 region is CASSLRQTRFGGSSYEQYF. CDR3 in DNA: TGTGCCAGCTCACTTCGACAGACCCGTTTCGGAGGGAGCTCCTACGAGCAGTACTTC. The genes are TRBV18 and TRBJ2-7, with D possibly being TRBD2 (6 bases). CDR1 is KGHSH, CDR2 LQKENI, per germline. V lost 4 bases and J 0 bases, leaving 25 bases between the germline ends. This CDR3 comprises 19 residues.

This clone was detected once. This sequence joins TRBV25-1 and TRBJ1-6; D unclear. Germline lookup yields CDR1 MGHDK and CDR2 SYGVNS. V shed 1 base and J shed 6 bases, with 4 bases lying between them. The CDR3 runs 13 residues. Here the CDR3 reads CASSELSNSPLHF. CDR3 sequence (DNA): TGTGCCAGCAGTGAATTGAGTAATTCACCCCTCCACTTT.

The rearrangement joins TRBV28 to TRBJ2-6; D is undetermined. The V end was cut by 4 bases, the J end by 2 bases, with 3 bases between. The CDR3 sequence is 13 residues long. Germline CDR1 MDHEN, CDR2 SYDVKM. The CDR3 nucleotides read TGTGCCAGCAGTTCCACTGGGGCCAACGTCCTGACTTTC. This codes for CASSSTGANVLTF.

CDR3 sequence reads: CASRSPLQGGETQYF. CDR3 in DNA: TGTGCCAGCAGGAGTCCTTTACAGGGGGGAGAGACCCAGTACTTC. The J gene is TRBJ2-5, the V gene TRBV25-1; 8 bases line up with TRBD1. This CDR3 comprises 15 residues. With V trimmed by 6 bases and J by 4 bases, 10 bases remained unmatched. Germline CDR1 and CDR2: MGHDK and SYGVNS.

V and J are TRBV29-1 and TRBJ2-2; no reliable D call. Germline values: CDR1 SQVTM, CDR2 ANQGSEA. The V and J ends lost 0 bases and 5 bases respectively, with 4 bases between them. The CDR3 is 12 residues long. The CDR3 nucleotides read TGCAGCGTTGAAGACGGAACCGGGGAGCTGTTTTTT. It codes for CSVEDGTGELFF.

J is TRBJ2-5 and V is TRBV14; weak D call: TRBD2 (5 bases). V dropped 0 bases and J dropped 5 bases, with 10 bases sitting between them. The CDR3 runs to 14 residues. Germline CDR1 and CDR2: SGHDN and FVKESK. The CDR3 DNA reads as TGTGCCAGCAGCCAAGAAGCGGTGGCGGAGACCCAGTACTTC. As protein: CASSQEAVAETQYF.